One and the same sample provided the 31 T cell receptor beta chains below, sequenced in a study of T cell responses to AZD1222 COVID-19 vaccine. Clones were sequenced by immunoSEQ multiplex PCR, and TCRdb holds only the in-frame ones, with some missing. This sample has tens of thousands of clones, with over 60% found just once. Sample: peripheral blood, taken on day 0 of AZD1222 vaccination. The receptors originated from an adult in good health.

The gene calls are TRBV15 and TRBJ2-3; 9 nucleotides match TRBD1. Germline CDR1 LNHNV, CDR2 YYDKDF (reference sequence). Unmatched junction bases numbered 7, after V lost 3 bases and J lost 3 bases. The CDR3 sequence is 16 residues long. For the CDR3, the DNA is TGTGCCACCAGCAGCGAACAGGGGGCGCGGACAGATACGCAGTATTTT. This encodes CATSSEQGARTDTQYF. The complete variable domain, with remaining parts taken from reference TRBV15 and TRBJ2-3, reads DAMVIQNPRYQVTQFGKPVTLSCSQTLNHNVMYWYQQKSSQAPKLLFHYYDKDFNNEADTPDNFQSRRPNTSFCFLDIRSPGLGDTAMYLCATSSEQGARTDTQYFGPGTRLTVL.

The CDR3 sequence: CASGLESIRTGNTIYF. For the CDR3, the DNA is TGTGCTAGTGGTTTGGAATCCATCCGAACTGGAAACACCATATATTTT. This sequence joins TRBV12-5 and TRBJ1-3, with unresolved D. Trimming pared 1 base from V and 2 bases from J, leaving 12 bases between. The CDR3 length is 16 residues. The germline V gene has CDR1 LGHNT and CDR2 FRNRAP.

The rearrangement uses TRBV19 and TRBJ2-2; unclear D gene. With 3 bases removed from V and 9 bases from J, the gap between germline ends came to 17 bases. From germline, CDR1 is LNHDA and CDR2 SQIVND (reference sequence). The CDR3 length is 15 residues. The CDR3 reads CASSIFFGDIRELFF. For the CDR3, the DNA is TGTGCCAGTAGTATCTTCTTTGGCGACATTAGGGAGCTGTTTTTT.

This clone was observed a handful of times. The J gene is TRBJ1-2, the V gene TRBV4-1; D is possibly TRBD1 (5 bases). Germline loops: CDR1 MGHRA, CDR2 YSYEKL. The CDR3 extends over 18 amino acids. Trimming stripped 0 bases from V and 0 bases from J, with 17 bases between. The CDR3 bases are TGCGCCAGCAGCCAAGATGGGGACTTCTCGGGAGCTAACTATGGCTACACCTTC. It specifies CASSQDGDFSGANYGYTF.

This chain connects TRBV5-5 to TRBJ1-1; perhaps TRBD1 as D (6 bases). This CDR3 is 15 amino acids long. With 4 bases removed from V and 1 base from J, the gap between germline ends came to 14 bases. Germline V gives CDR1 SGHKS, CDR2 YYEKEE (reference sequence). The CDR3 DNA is TGTGCCAGCAGCGCCGCCGGGACACCGAACACTGAAGCTTTCTTT. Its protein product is CASSAAGTPNTEAFF.

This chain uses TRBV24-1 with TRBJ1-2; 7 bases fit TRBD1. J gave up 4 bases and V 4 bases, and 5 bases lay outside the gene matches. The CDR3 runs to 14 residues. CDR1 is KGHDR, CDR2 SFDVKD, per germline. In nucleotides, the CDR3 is TGTGCCACCAGTGAAGCCGGGACAGTCTATGGCTACACCTTC. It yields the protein CATSEAGTVYGYTF.

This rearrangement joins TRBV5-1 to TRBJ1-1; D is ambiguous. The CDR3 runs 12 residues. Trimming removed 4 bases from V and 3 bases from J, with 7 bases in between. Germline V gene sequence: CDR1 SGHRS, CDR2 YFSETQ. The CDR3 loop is CASSLGDTEAFF. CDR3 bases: TGCGCCAGCAGCCTCGGGGACACTGAAGCTTTCTTT.

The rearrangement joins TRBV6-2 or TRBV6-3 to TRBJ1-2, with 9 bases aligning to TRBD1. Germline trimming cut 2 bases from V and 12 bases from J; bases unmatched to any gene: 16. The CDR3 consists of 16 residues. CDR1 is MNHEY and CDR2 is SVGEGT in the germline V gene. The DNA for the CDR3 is TGTGCCAGCAGTTACCAGGACAGGGGATTTTTTAGCCTTGACACCTTC. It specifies CASSYQDRGFFSLDTF.

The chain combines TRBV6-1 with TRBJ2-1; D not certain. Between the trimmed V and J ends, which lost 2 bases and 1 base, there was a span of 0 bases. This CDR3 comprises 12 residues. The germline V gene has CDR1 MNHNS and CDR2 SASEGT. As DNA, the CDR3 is TGTGCCAGCAGTGAATCCTACAATGAGCAGTTCTTC. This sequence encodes CASSESYNEQFF.

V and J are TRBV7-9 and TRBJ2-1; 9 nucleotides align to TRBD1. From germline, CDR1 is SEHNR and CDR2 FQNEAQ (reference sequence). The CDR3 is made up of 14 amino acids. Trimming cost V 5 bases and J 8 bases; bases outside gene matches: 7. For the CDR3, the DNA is TGTGCCAGCAGCAGGCGGAGGACAGGGGATGAGCAGTTCTTC. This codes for CASSRRRTGDEQFF.

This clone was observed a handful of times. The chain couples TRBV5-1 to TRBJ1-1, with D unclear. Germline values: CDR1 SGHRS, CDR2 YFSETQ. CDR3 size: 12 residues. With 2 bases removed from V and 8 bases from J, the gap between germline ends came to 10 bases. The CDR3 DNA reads TGCGCCAGCAGCTTTTTTGCCGGCGAAGCTTTCTTT. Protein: CASSFFAGEAFF.

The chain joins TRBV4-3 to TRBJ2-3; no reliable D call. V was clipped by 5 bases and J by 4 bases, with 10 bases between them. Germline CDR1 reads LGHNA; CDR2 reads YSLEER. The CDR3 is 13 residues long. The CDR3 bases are TGCGCCAGCAGCATCCGACCCTCAGATACGCAGTATTTT. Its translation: CASSIRPSDTQYF.

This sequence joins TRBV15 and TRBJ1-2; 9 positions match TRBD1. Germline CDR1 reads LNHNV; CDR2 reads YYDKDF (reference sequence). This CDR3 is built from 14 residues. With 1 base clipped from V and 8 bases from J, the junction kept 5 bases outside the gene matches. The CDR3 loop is CATSRARTGVGYTF. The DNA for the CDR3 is TGTGCCACCAGCAGAGCCCGGACAGGGGTGGGCTACACCTTC.

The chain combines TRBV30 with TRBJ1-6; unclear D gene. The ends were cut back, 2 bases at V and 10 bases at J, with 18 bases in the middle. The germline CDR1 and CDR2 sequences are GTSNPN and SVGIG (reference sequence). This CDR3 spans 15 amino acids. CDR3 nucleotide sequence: TGTGCCTGGAGTCAGGTAGAAATTTTGGGGTCACCCCTCCACTTT. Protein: CAWSQVEILGSPLHF.

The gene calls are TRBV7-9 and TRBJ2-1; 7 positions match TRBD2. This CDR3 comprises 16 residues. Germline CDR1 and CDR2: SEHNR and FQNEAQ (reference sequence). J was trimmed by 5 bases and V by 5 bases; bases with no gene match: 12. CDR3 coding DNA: TGTGCCAGCAGCCAGGAGGGTAGCGGGTCCGACAATGAGCAGTTCTTC. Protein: CASSQEGSGSDNEQFF.

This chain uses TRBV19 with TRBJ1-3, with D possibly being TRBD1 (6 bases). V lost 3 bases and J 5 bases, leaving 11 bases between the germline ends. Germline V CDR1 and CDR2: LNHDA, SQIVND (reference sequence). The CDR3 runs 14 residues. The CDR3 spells CASSISRGRNTIYF. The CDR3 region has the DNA TGTGCCAGTAGTATCAGCAGGGGCAGAAACACCATATATTTT.

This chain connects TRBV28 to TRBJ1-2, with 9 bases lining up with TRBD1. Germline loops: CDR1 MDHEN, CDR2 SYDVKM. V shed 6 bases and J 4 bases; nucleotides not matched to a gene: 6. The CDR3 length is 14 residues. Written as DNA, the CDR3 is TGTGCCAGCAGCACAGGGGGCAGTGGCTATGGCTACACCTTC. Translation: CASSTGGSGYGYTF.

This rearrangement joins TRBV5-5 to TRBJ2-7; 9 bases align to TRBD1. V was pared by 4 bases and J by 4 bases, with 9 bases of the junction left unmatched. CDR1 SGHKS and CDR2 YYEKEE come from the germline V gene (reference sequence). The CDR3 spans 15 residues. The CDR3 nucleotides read TGTGCCAGCAGCAGAGGGACAGGGCCCTTGTACGAGCAGTACTTC. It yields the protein CASSRGTGPLYEQYF.

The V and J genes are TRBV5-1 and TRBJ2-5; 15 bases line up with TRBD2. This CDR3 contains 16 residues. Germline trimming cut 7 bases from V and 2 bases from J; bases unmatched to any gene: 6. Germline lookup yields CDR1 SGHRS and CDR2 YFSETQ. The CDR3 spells CASSGLAGGRQETQYF. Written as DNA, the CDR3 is TGCGCCAGCTCAGGACTAGCGGGGGGGCGGCAAGAGACCCAGTACTTC.

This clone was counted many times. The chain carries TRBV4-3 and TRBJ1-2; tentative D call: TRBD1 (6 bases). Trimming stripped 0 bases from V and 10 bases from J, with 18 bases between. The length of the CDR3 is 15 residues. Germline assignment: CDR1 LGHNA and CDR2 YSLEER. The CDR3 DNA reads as TGCGCCAGCAGCCAAGATTACCGGGGGACAAACCCCTACACCTTC. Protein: CASSQDYRGTNPYTF.

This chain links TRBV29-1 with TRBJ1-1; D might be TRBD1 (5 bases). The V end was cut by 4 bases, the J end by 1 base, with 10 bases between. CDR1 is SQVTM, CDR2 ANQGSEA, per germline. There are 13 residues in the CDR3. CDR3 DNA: TGCAGCGTTGCAACAGGAGGGAACACTGAAGCTTTCTTT. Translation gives CSVATGGNTEAFF.

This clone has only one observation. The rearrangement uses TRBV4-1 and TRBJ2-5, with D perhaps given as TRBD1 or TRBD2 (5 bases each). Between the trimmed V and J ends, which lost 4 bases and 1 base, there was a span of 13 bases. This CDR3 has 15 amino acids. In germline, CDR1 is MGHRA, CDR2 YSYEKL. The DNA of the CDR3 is TGCGCCAGCAGCCCCCGTGAGGGGAGCCAAGAGACCCAGTACTTC. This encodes CASSPREGSQETQYF.

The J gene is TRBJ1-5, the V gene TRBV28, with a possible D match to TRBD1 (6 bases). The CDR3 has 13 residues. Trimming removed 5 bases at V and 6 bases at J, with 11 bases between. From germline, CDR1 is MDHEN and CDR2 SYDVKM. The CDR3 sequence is CASSRQATQPQHF. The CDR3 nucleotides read TGTGCCAGCAGTCGACAGGCCACTCAGCCCCAGCATTTT.

CDR3 sequence (DNA): TGTGCCACCAGTGACTCCACAGGCCGAAACGAGCAGTACTTC. It specifies CATSDSTGRNEQYF. The V and J genes are TRBV24-1 and TRBJ2-7; D is possibly TRBD1 (5 bases). The CDR3 sequence is 14 residues long. Germline assignment: CDR1 KGHDR and CDR2 SFDVKD. V lost 4 bases and J 5 bases, leaving 14 bases between the germline ends.

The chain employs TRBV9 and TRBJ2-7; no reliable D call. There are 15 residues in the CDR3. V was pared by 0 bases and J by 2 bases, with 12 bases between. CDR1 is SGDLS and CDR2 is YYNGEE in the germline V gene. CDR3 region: CASSVDPVSTYEQYF. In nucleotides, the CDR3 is TGTGCCAGCAGCGTAGACCCAGTGTCAACCTACGAGCAGTACTTC.

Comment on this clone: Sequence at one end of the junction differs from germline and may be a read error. The CDR3 DNA reads TGTGCTAGCAGCTCGGGACTAGCGGGGGCGCAAGAGACCCAGTACTTC. Amino acids: CASSSGLAGAQETQYF. The chain joins TRBV7-7 to TRBJ2-5, with 14 bases aligning to TRBD2. Germline CDR1 reads SSHAT; CDR2 reads FNYEAQ (reference sequence). The CDR3 totals 16 residues.

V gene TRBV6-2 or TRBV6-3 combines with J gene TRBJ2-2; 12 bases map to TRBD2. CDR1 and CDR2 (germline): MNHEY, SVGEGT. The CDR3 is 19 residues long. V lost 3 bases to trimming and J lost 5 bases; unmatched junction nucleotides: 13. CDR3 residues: CASSYQLPTSGGLTGELFF. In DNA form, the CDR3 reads TGTGCCAGCAGTTATCAACTCCCTACTAGCGGGGGGCTGACCGGGGAGCTGTTTTTT.

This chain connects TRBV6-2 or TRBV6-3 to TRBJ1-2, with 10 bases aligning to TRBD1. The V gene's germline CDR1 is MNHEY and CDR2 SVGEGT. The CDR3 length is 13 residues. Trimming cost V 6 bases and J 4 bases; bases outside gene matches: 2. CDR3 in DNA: TGTGCCAGCAGCCGGGACAGGGGCTATGGCTACACCTTC. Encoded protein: CASSRDRGYGYTF.

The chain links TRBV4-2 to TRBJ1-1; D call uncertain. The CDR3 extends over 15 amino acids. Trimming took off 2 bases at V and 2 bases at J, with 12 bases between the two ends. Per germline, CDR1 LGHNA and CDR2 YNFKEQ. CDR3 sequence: CASSQQTAANTEAFF. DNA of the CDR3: TGTGCCAGCAGCCAACAGACGGCAGCAAACACTGAAGCTTTCTTT.

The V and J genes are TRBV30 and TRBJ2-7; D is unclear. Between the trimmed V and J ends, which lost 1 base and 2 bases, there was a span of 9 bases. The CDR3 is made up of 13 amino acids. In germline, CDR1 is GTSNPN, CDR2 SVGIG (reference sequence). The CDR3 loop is CAWSGRAAYEQYF. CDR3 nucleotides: TGTGCCTGGAGTGGTAGGGCGGCCTACGAGCAGTACTTC.

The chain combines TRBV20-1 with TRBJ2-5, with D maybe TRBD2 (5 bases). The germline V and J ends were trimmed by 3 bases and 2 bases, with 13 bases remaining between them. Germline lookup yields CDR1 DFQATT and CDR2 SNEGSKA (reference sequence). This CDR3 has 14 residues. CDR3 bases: TGCAGTGCTAGTGAGGGCTACACACAAGAGACCCAGTACTTC. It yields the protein CSASEGYTQETQYF.